These 15 T cell receptor beta chains were all obtained from the same sample, sequenced in a study of blood T cell repertoires in COVID-19. Clones were sequenced by immunoSEQ multiplex PCR, and TCRdb holds only the in-frame ones, with some missing. Of roughly 300,000 clones listed, about 92% are singletons. The sequenced sample consisted of PBMCs or T cells enriched from blood (not recorded which). All receptors come from a woman aged 25 to 39 who had recovered from COVID-19.

This clone showed up just once. V gene TRBV6-5 combines with J gene TRBJ1-4, with 7 bases lining up with TRBD1. The CDR3 contains 15 residues. V lost 7 bases and J lost 0; bases outside the gene matches: 5. CDR1 is MNHEY and CDR2 is SVGAGI in the germline V gene. As DNA, the CDR3 is TGTGCCAGCAAAAGACAGGGAACAACTAATGAAAAACTGTTTTTT. It specifies CASKRQGTTNEKLFF.

The gene calls are TRBV27 and TRBJ2-5; D is undetermined. The germline V and J ends were trimmed by 4 bases and 4 bases, with 13 bases remaining between them. This CDR3 comprises 14 residues. CDR1 is MNHEY, CDR2 SMNVEV, per germline (reference sequence). The CDR3 reads CASSSGLVGETQYF. The CDR3 DNA follows: TGTGCCAGCAGTTCCGGCCTAGTAGGAGAGACCCAGTACTTC.

The V call is TRBV4-3, the J call TRBJ2-7, with unresolved D. Germline values: CDR1 LGHNA, CDR2 YSLEER. This CDR3 comprises 14 residues. V lost 0 bases, J lost 4 bases, and 10 bases lay in between. The CDR3 reads CASSQDRGDYEQYF. The DNA for the CDR3 is TGCGCCAGCAGCCAAGATCGCGGAGATTACGAGCAGTACTTC.

V and J are TRBV11-3 and TRBJ2-4; possible D gene TRBD1, 6 bases. The CDR3 loop spans 16 amino acids. Germline V gene lookup returns CDR1 SGHNT and CDR2 YENEEA. Deletions cut 1 base from V and 0 bases from J, with 10 bases between. CDR3 sequence reads: CASSLAQGIAKNIQYF. In DNA form, the CDR3 reads TGTGCCAGCAGCTTAGCCCAGGGGATAGCCAAAAACATTCAGTACTTC. Full variable domain (outside the CDR3, taken from reference TRBV11-3 and TRBJ2-4): EAGVVQSPRYKIIEKKQPVAFWCNPISGHNTLYWYLQNLGQGPELLIRYENEEAVDDSQLPKDRFSAERLKGVDSTLKIQPAELGDSAVYLCASSLAQGIAKNIQYFGAGTRLSVL.

This chain connects TRBV11-1 to TRBJ2-5; TRBD2 matches 8 bases. Germline loops: CDR1 SGHAT, CDR2 FQDESV (reference sequence). CDR3 size: 14 residues. The J segment lost 4 bases and the V segment lost 5 bases, leaving 6 bases of the junction unmatched. CDR3 bases: TGTGCCAGCAGCCTCGGACTAGCCCGAGAGACCCAGTACTTC. Translating it yields CASSLGLARETQYF. Full variable domain (rest looked up from reference TRBV11-1 and TRBJ2-5): EAEVAQSPRYKITEKSQAVAFWCDPISGHATLYWYRQILGQGPELLVQFQDESVVDDSQLPKDRFSAERLKGVDSTLKIQPAELGDSAMYLCASSLGLARETQYFGPGTRLLVL.

This clone was counted once. V is TRBV7-2 and J is TRBJ2-4; maybe TRBD2 (6 bases). Germline V gene lookup returns CDR1 SGHTA and CDR2 FQGNSA. The germline V and J ends were trimmed by 1 base and 8 bases, with 12 bases remaining between them. This CDR3 spans 14 amino acids. The CDR3 is CASSLEVWRDIQYF. The CDR3 DNA sequence: TGTGCCAGCAGCTTAGAGGTTTGGAGGGACATTCAGTACTTC.

V is TRBV11-3 and J is TRBJ2-7, with 14 bases lining up with TRBD2. V was pared by 4 bases and J by 7 bases, with 6 bases of the junction left unmatched. This CDR3 spans 15 amino acids. CDR1 is SGHNT and CDR2 is YENEEA in the germline V gene. This CDR3 is CASSSSGTSGSEQYF. DNA of the CDR3: TGTGCCAGCAGCTCATCCGGGACTAGCGGGAGTGAGCAGTACTTC.

J is TRBJ1-2 and V is TRBV5-6, with D maybe TRBD1 (5 bases). Germline-derived CDR1 and CDR2 are SGHDT and YYEEEE. The CDR3 has 13 amino acids. The V end was cut by 4 bases, the J end by 10 bases, with 17 bases between. The CDR3 DNA sequence: TGTGCCAGCAGCAACCTAGGACAAGTCCCCTACACCTTC. Translation gives CASSNLGQVPYTF.

The chain carries TRBV6-2 or TRBV6-3 and TRBJ2-3; the match to TRBD1 covers 9 bases. Germline CDR1 is MNHEY and CDR2 is SVGEGT. This CDR3 contains 15 residues. With V trimmed by 5 bases and J by 3 bases, 6 bases remained unmatched. For the CDR3, the DNA is TGTGCCAGCAGTCGACCGGGACAGGGAACAGATACGCAGTATTTT. It encodes CASSRPGQGTDTQYF.

The chain is built from TRBV14 and TRBJ1-3; D is possibly TRBD1 (6 bases). The germline CDR1 and CDR2 sequences are SGHDN and FVKESK. The CDR3 is made up of 15 amino acids. V shed 4 bases and J shed 3 bases, with 13 bases lying between them. The CDR3 region has the DNA TGTGCCAGCAGCCGAGACAGGACTTTTGGAAACACCATATATTTT. Its protein is CASSRDRTFGNTIYF.

This sequence joins TRBV5-4 and TRBJ1-5, with D perhaps matching TRBD1 (5 bases). This CDR3 has 20 residues. V was shortened by 3 bases and J by 3 bases, with 28 bases between the two germline ends. CDR1 SGHNT and CDR2 YYREEE come from the germline V gene (reference sequence). CDR3 nucleotides: TGTGCCAGCAGCTCACCCCTGGGGCAGGCCGATACACCAAACAATCAGCCCCAGCATTTT. It translates to CASSSPLGQADTPNNQPQHF.

The chain recombines TRBV7-9 with TRBJ2-3; 7 bases map to TRBD1. Germline V gene lookup returns CDR1 SEHNR and CDR2 FQNEAQ (reference sequence). V gave up 6 bases and J gave up 1 base; unmatched junction bases: 4. The CDR3 covers 14 residues. In DNA form, the CDR3 reads TGTGCCAGCAGTTTTACAGGGGGCACAGATACGCAGTATTTT. Amino acids: CASSFTGGTDTQYF.

The rearrangement joins TRBV5-4 to TRBJ2-1, with D uncertain. The CDR3 has 17 residues. Germline lookup yields CDR1 SGHNT and CDR2 YYREEE (reference sequence). Trimming took 4 bases from V and 0 from J, leaving 17 bases between them. CDR3 sequence reads: CASSTEPLGSSYNEQFF. The CDR3 DNA follows: TGTGCCAGCAGCACAGAGCCCTTAGGTAGCTCCTACAATGAGCAGTTCTTC.

The CDR3 spells CASSSGHAGNTIYF. DNA for the CDR3: TGTGCCAGCAGTTCGGGACACGCCGGAAACACCATATATTTT. The V gene is TRBV11-2, the J gene TRBJ1-3; D may be TRBD1 (6 bases). The CDR3 totals 14 residues. V lost 6 bases and J 4 bases, leaving 13 bases between the germline ends. In germline, CDR1 is SGHAT, CDR2 FQNNGV.

V and J are TRBV5-1 and TRBJ1-2, with 10 bases aligning to TRBD1. With 4 bases clipped from V and 4 bases from J, the junction kept 7 bases outside the gene matches. CDR1 and CDR2 (germline): SGHRS, YFSETQ. This CDR3 has 15 residues. DNA for the CDR3: TGCGCCAGCAGCCTCGGGACAGGGGCCGTCTATGGCTACACCTTC. It specifies CASSLGTGAVYGYTF.